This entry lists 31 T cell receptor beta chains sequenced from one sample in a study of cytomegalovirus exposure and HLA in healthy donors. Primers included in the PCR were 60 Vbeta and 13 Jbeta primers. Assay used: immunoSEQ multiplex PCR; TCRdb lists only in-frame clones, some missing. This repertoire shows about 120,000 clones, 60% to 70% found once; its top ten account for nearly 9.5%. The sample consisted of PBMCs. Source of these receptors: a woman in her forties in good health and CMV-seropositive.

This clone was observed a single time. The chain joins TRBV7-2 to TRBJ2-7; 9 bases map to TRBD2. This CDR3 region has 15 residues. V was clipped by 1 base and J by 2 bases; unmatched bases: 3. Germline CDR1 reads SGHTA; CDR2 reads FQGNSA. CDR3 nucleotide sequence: TGTGCCAGCAGCTTAGGGCCTAGCGGGGCCTACGAGCAGTACTTC. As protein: CASSLGPSGAYEQYF.

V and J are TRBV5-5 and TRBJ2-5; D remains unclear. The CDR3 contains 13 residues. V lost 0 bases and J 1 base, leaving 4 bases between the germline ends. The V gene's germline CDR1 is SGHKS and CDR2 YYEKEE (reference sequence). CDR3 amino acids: CASSLALQETQYF. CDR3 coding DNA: TGTGCCAGCAGCTTGGCCCTCCAAGAGACCCAGTACTTC.

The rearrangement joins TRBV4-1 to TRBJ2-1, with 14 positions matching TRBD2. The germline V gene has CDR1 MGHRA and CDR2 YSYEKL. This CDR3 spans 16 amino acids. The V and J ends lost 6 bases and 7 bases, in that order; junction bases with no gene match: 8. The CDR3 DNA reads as TGCGCCAGCAGTAACAGACTAGCGGGAGGGCTGAATGAGCAGTTCTTC. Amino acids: CASSNRLAGGLNEQFF.

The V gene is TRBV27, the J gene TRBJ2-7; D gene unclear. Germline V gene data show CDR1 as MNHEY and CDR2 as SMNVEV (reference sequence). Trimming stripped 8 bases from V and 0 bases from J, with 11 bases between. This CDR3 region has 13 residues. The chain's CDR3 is CASGPTTSYEQYF. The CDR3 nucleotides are TGTGCCAGCGGGCCGACGACCTCCTACGAGCAGTACTTC.

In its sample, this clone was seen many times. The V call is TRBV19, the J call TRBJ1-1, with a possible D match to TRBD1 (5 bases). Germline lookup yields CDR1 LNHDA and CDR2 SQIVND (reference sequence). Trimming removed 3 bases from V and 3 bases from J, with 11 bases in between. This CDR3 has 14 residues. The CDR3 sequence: CASSISRGDTEAFF. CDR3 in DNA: TGTGCCAGTAGTATTTCTCGGGGGGACACTGAAGCTTTCTTT.

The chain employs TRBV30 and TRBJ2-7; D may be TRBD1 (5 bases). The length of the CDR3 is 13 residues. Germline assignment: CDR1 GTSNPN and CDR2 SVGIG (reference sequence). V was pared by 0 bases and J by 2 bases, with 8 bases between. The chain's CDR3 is CAWSVTGAYEQYF. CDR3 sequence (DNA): TGTGCCTGGAGTGTAACAGGTGCCTACGAGCAGTACTTC.

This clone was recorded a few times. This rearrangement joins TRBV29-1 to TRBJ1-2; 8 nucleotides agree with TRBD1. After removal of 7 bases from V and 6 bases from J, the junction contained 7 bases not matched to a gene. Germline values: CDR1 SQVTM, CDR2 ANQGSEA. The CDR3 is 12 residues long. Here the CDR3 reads CSALTGGDGYTF. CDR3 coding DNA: TGCAGCGCCTTAACAGGGGGGGATGGCTACACCTTC.

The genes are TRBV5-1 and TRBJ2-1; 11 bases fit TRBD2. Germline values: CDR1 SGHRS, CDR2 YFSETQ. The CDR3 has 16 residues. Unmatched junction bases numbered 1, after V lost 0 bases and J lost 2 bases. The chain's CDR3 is CASSLETSGAYNEQFF. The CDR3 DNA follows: TGCGCCAGCAGCTTGGAGACTAGCGGGGCCTACAATGAGCAGTTCTTC.

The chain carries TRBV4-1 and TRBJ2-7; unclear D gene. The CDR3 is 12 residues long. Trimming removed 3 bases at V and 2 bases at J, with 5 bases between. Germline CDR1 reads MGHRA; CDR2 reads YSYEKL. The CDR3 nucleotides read TGCGCCAGCAGCCAGAACACCTACGAGCAGTACTTC. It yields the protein CASSQNTYEQYF.

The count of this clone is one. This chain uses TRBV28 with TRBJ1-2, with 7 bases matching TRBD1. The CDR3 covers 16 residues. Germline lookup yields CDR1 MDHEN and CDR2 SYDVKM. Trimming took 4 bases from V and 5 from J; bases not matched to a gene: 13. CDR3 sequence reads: CASSSTGGTALYGYTF. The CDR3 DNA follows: TGTGCCAGCAGTTCAACCGGAGGGACAGCCCTGTATGGCTACACCTTC.

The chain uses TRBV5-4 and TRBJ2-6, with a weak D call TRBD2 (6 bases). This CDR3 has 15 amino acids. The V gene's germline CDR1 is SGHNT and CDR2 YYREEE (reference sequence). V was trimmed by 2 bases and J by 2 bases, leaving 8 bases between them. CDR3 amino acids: CASSFSGAGANVLTF. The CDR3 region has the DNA TGTGCCAGCAGCTTTTCGGGGGCTGGGGCCAACGTCCTGACTTTC.

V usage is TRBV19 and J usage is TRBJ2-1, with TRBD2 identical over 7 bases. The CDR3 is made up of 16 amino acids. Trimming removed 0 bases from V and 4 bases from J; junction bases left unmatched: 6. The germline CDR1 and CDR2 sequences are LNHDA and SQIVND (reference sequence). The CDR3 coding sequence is TGTGCCAGTAGTATAGAGGGGGGACTAACTTACAATGAGCAGTTCTTC. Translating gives CASSIEGGLTYNEQFF.

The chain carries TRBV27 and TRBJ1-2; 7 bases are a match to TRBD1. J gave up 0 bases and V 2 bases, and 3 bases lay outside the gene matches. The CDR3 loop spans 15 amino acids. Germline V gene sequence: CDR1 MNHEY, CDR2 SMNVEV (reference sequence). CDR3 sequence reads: CASSLRGPANYGYTF. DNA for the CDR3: TGTGCCAGCAGTTTAAGGGGGCCAGCTAACTATGGCTACACCTTC.

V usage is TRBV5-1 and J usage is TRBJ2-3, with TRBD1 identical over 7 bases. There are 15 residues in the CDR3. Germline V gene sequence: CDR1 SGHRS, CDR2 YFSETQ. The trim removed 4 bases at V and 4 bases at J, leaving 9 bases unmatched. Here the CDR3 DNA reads TGCGCCAGCAGCCCGACAGGGAATCGTCCAGATACGCAGTATTTT. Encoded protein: CASSPTGNRPDTQYF.

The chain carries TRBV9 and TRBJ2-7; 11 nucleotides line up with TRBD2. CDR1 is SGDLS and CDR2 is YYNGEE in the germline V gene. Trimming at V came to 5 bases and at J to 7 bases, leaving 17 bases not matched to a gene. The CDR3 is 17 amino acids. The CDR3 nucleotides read TGTGCCAGCAGTACCCTCGTAACTAGCGGGAGTTTGAATGAGCAGTACTTC. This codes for CASSTLVTSGSLNEQYF.

The CDR3 DNA reads as TGTGCCAGCAGCTTGACAGGGATTCCTGGCTACACCTTC. Protein product: CASSLTGIPGYTF. V gene TRBV5-6 combines with J gene TRBJ1-2, with a tentative D call TRBD1 (6 bases). This CDR3 spans 13 amino acids. Germline V gene data show CDR1 as SGHDT and CDR2 as YYEEEE. Trimming took off 1 base at V and 7 bases at J, with 11 bases between the two ends.

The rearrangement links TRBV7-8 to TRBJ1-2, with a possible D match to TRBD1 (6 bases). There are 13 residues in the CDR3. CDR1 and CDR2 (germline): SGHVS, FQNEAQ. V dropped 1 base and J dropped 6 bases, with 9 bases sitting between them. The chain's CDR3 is CASSLDRDNGYTF. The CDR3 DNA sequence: TGTGCCAGCAGCTTAGATCGGGACAATGGCTACACCTTC.

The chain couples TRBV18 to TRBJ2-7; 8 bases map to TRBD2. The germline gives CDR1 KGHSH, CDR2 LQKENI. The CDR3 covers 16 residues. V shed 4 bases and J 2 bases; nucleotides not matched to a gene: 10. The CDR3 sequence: CASSRDSGKATYEQYF. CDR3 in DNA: TGTGCCAGCTCACGGGATAGCGGGAAGGCTACCTACGAGCAGTACTTC.

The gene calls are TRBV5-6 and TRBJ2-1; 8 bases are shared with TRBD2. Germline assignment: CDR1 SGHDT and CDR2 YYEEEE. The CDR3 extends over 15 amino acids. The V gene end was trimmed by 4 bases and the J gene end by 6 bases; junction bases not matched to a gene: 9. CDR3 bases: TGTGCCAGCAGCGGGACTAGGGAGGCAGGCAATGAGCAGTTCTTC. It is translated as CASSGTREAGNEQFF.

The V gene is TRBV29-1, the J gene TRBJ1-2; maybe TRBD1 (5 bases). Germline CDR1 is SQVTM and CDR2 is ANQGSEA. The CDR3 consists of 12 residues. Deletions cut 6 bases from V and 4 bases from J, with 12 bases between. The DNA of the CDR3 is TGCAGCGTCGTGGACACGTTCTATGGCTACACCTTC. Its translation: CSVVDTFYGYTF.

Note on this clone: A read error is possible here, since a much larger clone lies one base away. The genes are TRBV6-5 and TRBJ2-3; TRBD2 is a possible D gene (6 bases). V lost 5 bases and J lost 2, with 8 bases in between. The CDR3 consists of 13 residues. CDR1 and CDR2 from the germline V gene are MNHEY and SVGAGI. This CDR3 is CASSPGDTDTQYF. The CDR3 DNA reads TGTGCCAGCAGTCCGGGAGACACAGATACGCAGTATTTT.

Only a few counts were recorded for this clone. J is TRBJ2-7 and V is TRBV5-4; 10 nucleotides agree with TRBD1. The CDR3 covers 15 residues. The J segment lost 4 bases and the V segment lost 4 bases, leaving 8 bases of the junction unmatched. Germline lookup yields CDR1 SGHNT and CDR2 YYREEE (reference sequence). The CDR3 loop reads CASSHGTGEKYEQYF. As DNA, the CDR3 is TGTGCCAGCAGCCACGGGACAGGGGAGAAATACGAGCAGTACTTC.

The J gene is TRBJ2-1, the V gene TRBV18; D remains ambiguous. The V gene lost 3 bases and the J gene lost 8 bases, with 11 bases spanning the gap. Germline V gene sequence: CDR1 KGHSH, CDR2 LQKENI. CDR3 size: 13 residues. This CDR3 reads CASSPSPRDEQFF. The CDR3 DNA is TGTGCCAGCTCACCTTCCCCTCGGGATGAGCAGTTCTTC.

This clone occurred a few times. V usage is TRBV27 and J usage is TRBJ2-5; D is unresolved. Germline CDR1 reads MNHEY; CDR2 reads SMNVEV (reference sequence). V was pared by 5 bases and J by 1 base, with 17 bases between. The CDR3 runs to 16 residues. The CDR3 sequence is CASSRSPTLRQETQYF. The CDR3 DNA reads TGTGCCAGCAGTCGATCCCCTACTTTGCGCCAAGAGACCCAGTACTTC.

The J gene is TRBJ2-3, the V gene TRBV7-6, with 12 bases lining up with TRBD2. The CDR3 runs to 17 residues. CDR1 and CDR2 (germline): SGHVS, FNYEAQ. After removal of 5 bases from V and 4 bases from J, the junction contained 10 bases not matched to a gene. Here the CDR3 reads CASSPSFLAGGSDTQYF. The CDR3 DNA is TGTGCCAGCAGCCCTTCATTCCTAGCGGGAGGGTCAGATACGCAGTATTTT.

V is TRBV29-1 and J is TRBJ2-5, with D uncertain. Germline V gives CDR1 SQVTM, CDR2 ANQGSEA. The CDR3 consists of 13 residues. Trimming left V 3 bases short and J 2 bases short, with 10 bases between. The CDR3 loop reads CSVERLRQETQYF. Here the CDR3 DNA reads TGCAGCGTTGAGCGTCTCCGACAAGAGACCCAGTACTTC.

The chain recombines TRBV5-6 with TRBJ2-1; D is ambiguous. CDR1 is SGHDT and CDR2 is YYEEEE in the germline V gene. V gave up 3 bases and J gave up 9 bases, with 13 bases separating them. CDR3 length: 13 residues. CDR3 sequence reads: CASSSGGIGEQFF. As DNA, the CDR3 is TGTGCCAGCAGCTCCGGCGGTATAGGTGAGCAGTTCTTC. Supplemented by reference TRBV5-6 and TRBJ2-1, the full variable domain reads DAGVTQSPTHLIKTRGQQVTLRCSPKSGHDTVSWYQQALGQGPQFIFQYYEEEERQRGNFPDRFSGHQFPNYSSELNVNALLLGDSALYLCASSSGGIGEQFFGPGTRLTVL.

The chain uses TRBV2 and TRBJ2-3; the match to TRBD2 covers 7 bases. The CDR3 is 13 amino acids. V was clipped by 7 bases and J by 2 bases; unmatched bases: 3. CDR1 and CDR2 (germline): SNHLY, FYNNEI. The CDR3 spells CASTREFTDTQYF. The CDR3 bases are TGTGCCAGCACGCGGGAGTTCACAGATACGCAGTATTTT.

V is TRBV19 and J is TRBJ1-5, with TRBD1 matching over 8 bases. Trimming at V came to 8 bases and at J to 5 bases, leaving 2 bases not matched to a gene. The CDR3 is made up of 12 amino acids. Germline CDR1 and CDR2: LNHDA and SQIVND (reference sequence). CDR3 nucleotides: TGTGCCAGTGGGACAGGTTATCAGCCCCAGCATTTT. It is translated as CASGTGYQPQHF.

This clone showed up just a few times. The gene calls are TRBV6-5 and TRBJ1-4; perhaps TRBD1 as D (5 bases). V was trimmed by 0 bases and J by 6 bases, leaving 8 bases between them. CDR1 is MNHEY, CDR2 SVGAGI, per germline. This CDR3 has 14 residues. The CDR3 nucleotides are TGTGCCAGCAGTTACTCCACAGGCTATGAAAAACTGTTTTTT. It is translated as CASSYSTGYEKLFF.

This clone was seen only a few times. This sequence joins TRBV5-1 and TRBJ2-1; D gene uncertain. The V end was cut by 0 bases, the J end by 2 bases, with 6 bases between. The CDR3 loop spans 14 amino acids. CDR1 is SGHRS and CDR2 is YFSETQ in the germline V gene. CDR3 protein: CASSLGQTYNEQFF. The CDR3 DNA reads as TGCGCCAGCAGCTTGGGCCAGACCTACAATGAGCAGTTCTTC.